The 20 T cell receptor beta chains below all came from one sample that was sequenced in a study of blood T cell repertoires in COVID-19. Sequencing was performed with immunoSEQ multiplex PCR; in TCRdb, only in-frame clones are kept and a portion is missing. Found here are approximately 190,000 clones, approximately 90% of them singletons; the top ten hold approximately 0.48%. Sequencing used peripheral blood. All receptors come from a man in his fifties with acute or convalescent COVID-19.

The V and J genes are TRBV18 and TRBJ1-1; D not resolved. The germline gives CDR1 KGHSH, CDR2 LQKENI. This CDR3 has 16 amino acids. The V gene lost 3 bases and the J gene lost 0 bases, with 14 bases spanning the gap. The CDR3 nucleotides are TGTGCCAGCTCACCGATCGAGCAGGCTTTGAACACTGAAGCTTTCTTT. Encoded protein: CASSPIEQALNTEAFF.

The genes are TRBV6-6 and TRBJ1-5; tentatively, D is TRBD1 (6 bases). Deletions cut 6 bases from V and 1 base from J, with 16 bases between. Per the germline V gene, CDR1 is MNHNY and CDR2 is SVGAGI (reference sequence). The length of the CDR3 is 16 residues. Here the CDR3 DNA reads TGTGCCAGCAGCCCCGAGGGGGTTTGGAGCAATCAGCCCCAGCATTTT. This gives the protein CASSPEGVWSNQPQHF.

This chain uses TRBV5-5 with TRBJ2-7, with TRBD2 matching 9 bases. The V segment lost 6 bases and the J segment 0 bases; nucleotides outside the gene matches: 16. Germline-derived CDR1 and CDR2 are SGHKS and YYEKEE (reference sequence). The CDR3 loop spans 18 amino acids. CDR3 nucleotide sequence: TGTGCCAGCAATAAAAGGGCGGGGGGACTAGCTACCTCCTACGAGCAGTACGTC. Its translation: CASNKRAGGLATSYEQYV.

The chain's CDR3 is CASSLDGRGGDDTQYF. Here the CDR3 DNA reads TGTGCCAGCAGCTTAGACGGGCGGGGGGGCGATGATACGCAGTATTTT. The V gene is TRBV11-3, the J gene TRBJ2-3, with TRBD2 matching over 9 bases. There are 16 residues in the CDR3. J lost 6 bases, V lost 0 bases, and 7 bases had no gene match. Germline V gene data show CDR1 as SGHNT and CDR2 as YENEEA.

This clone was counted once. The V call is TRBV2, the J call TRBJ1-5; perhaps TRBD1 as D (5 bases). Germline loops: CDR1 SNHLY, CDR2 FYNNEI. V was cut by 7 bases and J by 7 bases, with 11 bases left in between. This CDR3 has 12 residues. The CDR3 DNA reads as TGTGCCAGCACCCGGGGGGACCAGCCCCAGCATTTT. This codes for CASTRGDQPQHF.

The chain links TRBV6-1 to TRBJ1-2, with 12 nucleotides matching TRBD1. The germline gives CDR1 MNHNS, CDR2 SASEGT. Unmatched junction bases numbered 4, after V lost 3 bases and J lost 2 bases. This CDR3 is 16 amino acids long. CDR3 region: CASSEAGTGGNYGYTF. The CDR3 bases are TGTGCCAGCAGTGAGGCCGGGACAGGGGGCAACTATGGCTACACCTTC.

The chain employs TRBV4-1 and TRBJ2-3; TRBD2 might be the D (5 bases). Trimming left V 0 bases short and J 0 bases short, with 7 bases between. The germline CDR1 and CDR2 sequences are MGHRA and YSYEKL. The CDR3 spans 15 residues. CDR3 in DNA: TGCGCCAGCAGCCAAGATAGCGCTAGCACAGATACGCAGTATTTT. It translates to CASSQDSASTDTQYF.

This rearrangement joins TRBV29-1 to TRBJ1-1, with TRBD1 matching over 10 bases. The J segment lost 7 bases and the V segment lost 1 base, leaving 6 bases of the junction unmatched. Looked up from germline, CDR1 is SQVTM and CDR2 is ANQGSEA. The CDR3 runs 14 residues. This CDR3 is CSVEGQGARGEAFF. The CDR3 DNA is TGCAGCGTTGAAGGACAGGGGGCGCGGGGTGAAGCTTTCTTT. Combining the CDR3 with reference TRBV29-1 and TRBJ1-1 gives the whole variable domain SAVISQKPSRDICQRGTSLTIQCQVDSQVTMMFWYRQQPGQSLTLIATANQGSEATYESGFVIDKFPISRPNLTFSTLTVSNMSPEDSSIYLCSVEGQGARGEAFFGQGTRLTVV.

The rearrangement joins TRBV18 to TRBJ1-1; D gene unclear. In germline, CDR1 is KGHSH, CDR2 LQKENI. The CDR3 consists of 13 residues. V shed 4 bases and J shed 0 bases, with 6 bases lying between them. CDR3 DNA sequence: TGTGCCAGCTCACGTAGTATGAACACTGAAGCTTTCTTT. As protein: CASSRSMNTEAFF.

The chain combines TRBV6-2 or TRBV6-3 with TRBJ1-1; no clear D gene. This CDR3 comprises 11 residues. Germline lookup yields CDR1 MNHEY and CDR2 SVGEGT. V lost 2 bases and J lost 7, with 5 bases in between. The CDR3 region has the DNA TGTGCCAGCAGTTACCCCCGTGAAGCTTTCTTT. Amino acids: CASSYPREAFF.

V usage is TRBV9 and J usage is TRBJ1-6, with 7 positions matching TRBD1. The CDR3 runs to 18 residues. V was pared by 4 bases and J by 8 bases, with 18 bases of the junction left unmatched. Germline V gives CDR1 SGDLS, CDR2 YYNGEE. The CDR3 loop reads CASSSTDWTGWVDSPLHF. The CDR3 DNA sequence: TGTGCCAGCAGCTCGACGGATTGGACAGGCTGGGTTGATTCACCCCTCCACTTT.

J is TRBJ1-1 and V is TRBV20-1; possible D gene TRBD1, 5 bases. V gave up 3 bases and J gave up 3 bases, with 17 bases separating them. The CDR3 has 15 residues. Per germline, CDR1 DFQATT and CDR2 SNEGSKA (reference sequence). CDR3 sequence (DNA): TGCAGTGCTAGTAGGGGTAGGTTGACGGACACTGAAGCTTTCTTT. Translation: CSASRGRLTDTEAFF.

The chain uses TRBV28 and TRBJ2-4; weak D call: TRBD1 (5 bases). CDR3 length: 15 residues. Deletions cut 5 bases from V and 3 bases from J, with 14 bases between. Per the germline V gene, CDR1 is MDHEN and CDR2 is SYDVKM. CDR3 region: CASSTDRGYKNIQYF. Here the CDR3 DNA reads TGTGCCAGCAGTACAGACAGAGGATACAAAAACATTCAGTACTTC.

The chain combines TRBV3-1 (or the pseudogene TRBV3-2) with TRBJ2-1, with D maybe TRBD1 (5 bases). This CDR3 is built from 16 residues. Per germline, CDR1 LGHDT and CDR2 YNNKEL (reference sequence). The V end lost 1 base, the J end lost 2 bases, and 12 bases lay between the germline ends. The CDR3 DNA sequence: TGTGCCAGCAGCCAAGGCGACGCAGGGACCTACAATGAGCAGTTCTTC. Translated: CASSQGDAGTYNEQFF.

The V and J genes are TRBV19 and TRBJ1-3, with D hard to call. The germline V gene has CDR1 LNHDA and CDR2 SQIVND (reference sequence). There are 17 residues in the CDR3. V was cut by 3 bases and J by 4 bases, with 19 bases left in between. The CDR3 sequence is CASSIEGSSIGGNTIYF. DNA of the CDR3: TGTGCCAGTAGTATCGAGGGCAGCTCTATCGGAGGAAACACCATATATTTT.

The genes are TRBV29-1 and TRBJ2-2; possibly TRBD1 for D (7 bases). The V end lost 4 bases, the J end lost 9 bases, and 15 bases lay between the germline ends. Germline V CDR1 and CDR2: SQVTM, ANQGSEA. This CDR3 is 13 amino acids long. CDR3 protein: CSVGWRGLRELFF. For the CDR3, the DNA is TGCAGCGTTGGGTGGAGGGGGCTCCGGGAGCTGTTTTTT.

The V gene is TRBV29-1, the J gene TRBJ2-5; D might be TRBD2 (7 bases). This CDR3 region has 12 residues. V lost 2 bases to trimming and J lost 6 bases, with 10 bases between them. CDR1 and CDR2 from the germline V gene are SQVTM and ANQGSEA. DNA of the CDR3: TGCAGCGTTGAATCGGGGGGCAAGACCCAGTACTTC. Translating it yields CSVESGGKTQYF.

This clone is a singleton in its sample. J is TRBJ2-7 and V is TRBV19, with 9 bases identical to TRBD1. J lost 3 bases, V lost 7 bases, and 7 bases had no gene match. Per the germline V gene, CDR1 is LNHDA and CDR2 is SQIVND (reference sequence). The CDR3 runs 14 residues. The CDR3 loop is CASKWGTGNYEQYF. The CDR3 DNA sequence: TGTGCCAGTAAGTGGGGGACAGGGAACTACGAGCAGTACTTC.

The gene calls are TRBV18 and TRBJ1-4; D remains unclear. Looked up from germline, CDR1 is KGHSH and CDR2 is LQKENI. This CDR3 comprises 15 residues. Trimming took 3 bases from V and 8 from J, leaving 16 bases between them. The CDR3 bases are TGTGCCAGCTCACCGAACGGCGGTTCGAGCGAAAAACTGTTTTTT. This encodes CASSPNGGSSEKLFF.

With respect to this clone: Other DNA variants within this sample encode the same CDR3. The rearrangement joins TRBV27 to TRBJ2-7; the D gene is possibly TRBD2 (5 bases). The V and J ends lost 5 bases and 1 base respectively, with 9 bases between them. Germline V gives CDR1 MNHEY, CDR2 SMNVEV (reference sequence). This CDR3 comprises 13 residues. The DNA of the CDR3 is TGTGCCAGCAGTAGGAGCGGATCCTACGAGCAGTACTTC. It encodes CASSRSGSYEQYF.